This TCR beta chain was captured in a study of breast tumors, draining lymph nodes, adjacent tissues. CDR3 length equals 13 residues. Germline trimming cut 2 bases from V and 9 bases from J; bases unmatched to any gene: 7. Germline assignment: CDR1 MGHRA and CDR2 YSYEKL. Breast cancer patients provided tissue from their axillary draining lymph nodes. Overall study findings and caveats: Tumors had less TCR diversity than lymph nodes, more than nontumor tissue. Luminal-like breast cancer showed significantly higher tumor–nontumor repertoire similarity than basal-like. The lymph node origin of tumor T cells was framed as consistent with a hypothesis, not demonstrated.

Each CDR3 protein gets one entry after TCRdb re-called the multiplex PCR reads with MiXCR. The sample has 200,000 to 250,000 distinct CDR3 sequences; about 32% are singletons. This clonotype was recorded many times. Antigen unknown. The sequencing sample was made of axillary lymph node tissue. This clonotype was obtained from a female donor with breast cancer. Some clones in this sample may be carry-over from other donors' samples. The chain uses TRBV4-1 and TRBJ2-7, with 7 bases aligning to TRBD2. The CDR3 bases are TGCGCCAGCAGCCAAATAGGAGCGGGAAGGCAGTACTTC. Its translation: CASSQIGAGRQYF.